This is a list of T cell receptor beta chains from one sample in a study of T cells in Graves' hyperthyroidism and ophthalmopathy. TCRdb called the multiplex PCR reads again in MiXCR, with one record for every CDR3 protein. The sample includes more than 500,000 distinct CDR3 sequences, 35% to 55% of them seen just once. The specimen sequenced was peripheral blood or thyroid tissue (not recorded which). Receptors were obtained from an adult woman with Graves' disease, either hyperthyroidism or ophthalmopathy (not recorded which). Both conserved end residues are part of each CDR3. The order of the fields is clone size, V gene, J gene, D gene, CDR3 protein, CDR3 DNA. D genes are given only for firm matches. Rows may omit the clone size; those that give it use once, few, many or a size class.

-,TRBV5-1,TRBJ1-1,-,CASTKRGREVSEAFF,TGCGCCAGCACCAAACGGGGGAGGGAAGTCTCTGAAGCTTTCTTT
-,TRBV6-1,TRBJ2-5,-,CAAQRSLGSGQGTQYF,TGTGCCGCACAGCGATCCCTCGGGAGCGGGCAAGGGACCCAGTACTTC
-,TRBV20-1,TRBJ2-7,-,CSATRLYEQYF,TGCAGTGCTACTCGACTCTACGAGCAGTACTTC
many,TRBV29-1,TRBJ1-1,-,CSVEREAFF,TGCAGCGTTGAAAGGGAAGCTTTCTTT
many,TRBV19,TRBJ2-7,-,CASTSPGFYEQYF,TGTGCCAGTACCTCCCCCGGGTTCTACGAGCAGTACTTC
few,TRBV4-1,TRBJ2-6,-,CASSQPADVISGANVLTF,TGCGCCAGCAGCCAACCGGCAGACGTTATCTCTGGGGCCAACGTCCTGACTTTC
-,TRBV29-1,TRBJ1-2,-,CSASGQTNYGYTF,TGCAGCGCTTCGGGACAAACTAACTATGGCTACACCTTC
-,TRBV11-2,TRBJ1-6,-,CASSLMTATNNSPLHF,TGTGCCAGCAGCTTAATGACAGCAACTAATAATTCACCCCTCCACTTT
few,TRBV28,TRBJ2-5,TRBD2,CASSLLPGLAGGQETQYF,TGTGCCAGCAGTTTACTACCGGGACTAGCGGGAGGGCAAGAGACCCAGTACTTC
many,TRBV7-9,TRBJ2-7,TRBD2,CASSTTSGSMHEQYF,TGTGCCAGCAGCACTACTAGCGGGAGTATGCACGAGCAGTACTTC
-,TRBV7-6,TRBJ1-6,-,CASSLERGSPLHF,TGTGCCAGCAGCTTAGAAAGGGGTTCACCCCTCCACTTT
many,TRBV7-2,TRBJ1-6,-,CASSLVGNSPLHF,TGTGCCAGCAGCTTAGTTGGGAATTCACCCCTCCACTTT
many,TRBV7-6,TRBJ2-7,-,CASSFTWDYEQYF,TGTGCCAGCAGCTTCACCTGGGACTACGAGCAGTACTTC
few,TRBV30,TRBJ1-1,-,CAWKSIPFLPEAFF,TGTGCCTGGAAATCGATCCCTTTTTTACCTGAAGCTTTCTTT
many,TRBV5-1,TRBJ1-3,-,CASIAPGENTIYF,TGCGCCAGCATAGCCCCAGGGGAAAACACCATATATTTT
-,TRBV4-1,TRBJ2-6,TRBD2,CASSLAGVLSMSGANVLTF,TGCGCCAGCAGCTTAGCGGGAGTCTTGAGTATGTCTGGGGCCAACGTCCTGACTTTC
many,TRBV15,TRBJ1-1,TRBD1,CATSRKTGVGTEAFF,TGTGCCACCAGCAGAAAGACAGGGGTAGGGACTGAAGCTTTCTTT
few,TRBV27,TRBJ2-7,-,CASSLFRAEAGYEQYF,TGTGCCAGCAGTTTATTCAGGGCTGAAGCTGGCTACGAGCAGTACTTC
few,TRBV10-3,TRBJ2-5,-,CAIGGRGQETQYF,TGTGCCATCGGTGGTCGGGGACAAGAGACCCAGTACTTC
many,TRBV2,TRBJ2-5,-,CAGRQRAQETQYF,TGTGCCGGGCGTCAGCGGGCACAAGAGACCCAGTACTTC
-,TRBV7-9,TRBJ1-5,-,CASSPGFAQPQHF,TGTGCCAGCAGCCCCGGGTTCGCTCAGCCCCAGCATTTT
many,TRBV14,TRBJ1-1,TRBD1,CASSQFDRATEAFF,TGTGCCAGCAGCCAATTCGACAGGGCGACTGAAGCTTTCTTT
few,TRBV28,TRBJ1-1,-,CASAHPLNTEAFF,TGTGCCAGCGCCCACCCCCTGAACACTGAAGCTTTCTTT
many,TRBV5-1,TRBJ2-2,TRBD1,CASTLGQGDTGELFF,TGCGCCAGCACCCTGGGACAGGGCGACACCGGGGAGCTGTTTTTT
few,TRBV7-6,TRBJ2-6,-,CAMRDTGANVLTF,TGTGCCATGAGGGACACTGGGGCCAACGTCCTGACTTTC
many,TRBV7-9,TRBJ1-2,-,CASSLGTGQDGYTF,TGTGCCAGCAGCTTAGGAACAGGGCAGGATGGCTACACCTTC
many,TRBV6-6,TRBJ2-2,-,CASTVWENTGELFF,TGTGCCAGCACCGTGTGGGAGAACACCGGGGAGCTGTTTTTT
-,TRBV19,TRBJ1-1,-,CASKELGNTEAFF,TGTGCCAGTAAGGAATTAGGGAACACTGAAGCTTTCTTT
-,TRBV7-9,TRBJ2-7,-,CASSSSDSEFYEQYF,TGTGCCAGCAGTTCCAGTGACAGCGAGTTCTACGAGCAGTACTTC
many,TRBV7-9,TRBJ2-5,-,CASSSYRDRKTQYF,TGTGCCAGCAGCTCCTACCGGGATCGTAAGACCCAGTACTTC
many,TRBV7-9,TRBJ2-7,TRBD2,CASSPTGTRGPQYF,TGTGCCAGCAGCCCCACCGGGACTAGAGGCCCGCAGTACTTC
few,TRBV6-6,TRBJ2-7,TRBD2,CASRRRSGRAFYEQYF,TGTGCCAGCAGGCGCCGTAGCGGGAGAGCTTTCTACGAGCAGTACTTC
-,TRBV20-1,TRBJ2-5,-,CSARVRGGQETQYF,TGCAGTGCTAGGGTTCGGGGAGGCCAAGAGACCCAGTACTTC
-,TRBV20-1,TRBJ2-5,-,CRGTKGDQETQYF,TGCAGGGGCACGAAGGGCGACCAAGAGACCCAGTACTTC
-,TRBV2,TRBJ2-5,TRBD2,CVSSRTRKETQYF,TGTGTCAGCAGCCGGACTAGAAAGGAGACCCAGTACTTC
-,TRBV29-1,TRBJ1-5,-,CSVGARANQPQHF,TGCAGCGTTGGTGCCAGGGCAAATCAGCCCCAGCATTTT
-,TRBV2,TRBJ1-1,TRBD1,CASSDRDRAEAFF,TGTGCCAGCAGCGATCGGGACAGGGCTGAAGCTTTCTTT
-,TRBV10-3,TRBJ1-5,-,CAISEGDQPQHF,TGTGCCATCAGCGAGGGGGACCAGCCCCAGCATTTT
many,TRBV5-1,TRBJ2-5,-,CASSLGIAPQETQYF,TGCGCCAGCAGCTTGGGGATAGCGCCGCAAGAGACCCAGTACTTC
-,TRBV6-1,TRBJ2-3,TRBD1,CASSRTDRDKDTQYF,TGTGCCAGCAGTCGCACCGACAGGGATAAAGATACGCAGTATTTT
-,TRBV20-1,TRBJ1-4,-,CSANVPRALRGDEKLFF,TGCAGTGCCAACGTACCCCGTGCCTTGAGAGGGGATGAAAAACTGTTTTTT